Below, 12 T cell receptor beta chains from the same sample are listed, as sequenced in a study of blood T cell repertoires in COVID-19 (TCRdb year 2020). Receptors were amplified or captured by the immunoSEQ multiplex PCR assay. Imported from immuneACCESS, the table was reduced by TCRdb to in-frame sequences with V and J called. These copies leave out some clones; in studies compared against another copy, an unresolved V gene accounts for under half, and the cause of the remainder is not known. The sample table records about 70,000 clones; roughly nine tenths of these occur just once. The top ten clonotypes cover roughly 1.5% of the sample. The sample comprised peripheral blood. The receptors stem from a man aged 60-69 years with acute or convalescent COVID-19.

This sequence joins TRBV2 and TRBJ2-1; 11 nucleotides agree with TRBD1. CDR3 size: 16 residues. After removal of 7 bases from V and 4 bases from J, the junction contained 9 bases not matched to a gene. The V gene's germline CDR1 is SNHLY and CDR2 FYNNEI. CDR3 amino acids: CASTLGTGGSYNEQFF. As DNA, the CDR3 is TGTGCCAGCACCTTAGGGACAGGGGGTTCATACAATGAGCAGTTCTTC.

The CDR3 DNA reads TGTGCCAGCAGTTTTGCGGTCACACTGGATGAGCAGTTCTTC. This gives the protein CASSFAVTLDEQFF. The chain employs TRBV27 and TRBJ2-1; no reliable D call. The CDR3 length is 14 residues. Germline assignment: CDR1 MNHEY and CDR2 SMNVEV (reference sequence). V lost 3 bases and J 8 bases, leaving 14 bases between the germline ends.

V usage is TRBV6-5 and J usage is TRBJ1-5; the D gene is possibly TRBD1 (6 bases). The ends were cut back, 6 bases at V and 4 bases at J, with 16 bases in the middle. Germline CDR1 MNHEY, CDR2 SVGAGI. The CDR3 has 15 residues. DNA for the CDR3: TGTGCCAGCAGCCTAAGACAGGCCAAGAATCAGCCCCAGCATTTT. Translated, it gives CASSLRQAKNQPQHF.

The chain has TRBV19 and TRBJ1-1, with a possible D match to TRBD1 (5 bases). The germline V gene has CDR1 LNHDA and CDR2 SQIVND (reference sequence). The CDR3 is made up of 19 amino acids. The V and J ends lost 2 bases and 1 base respectively, with 23 bases between them. CDR3 DNA sequence: TGTGCCAGTAGTATAAAGGGGTCAGGTCTATTGTCCCCGAACACTGAAGCTTTCTTT. Its protein product is CASSIKGSGLLSPNTEAFF.

The rearrangement uses TRBV5-1 and TRBJ1-5, with D perhaps matching TRBD1 (6 bases). V dropped 4 bases and J dropped 6 bases, with 17 bases sitting between them. CDR3 length: 15 amino acids. Germline V gene sequence: CDR1 SGHRS, CDR2 YFSETQ. CDR3 residues: CASSEGTDRFQPQHF. The CDR3 DNA follows: TGCGCCAGCAGCGAAGGAACCGACAGGTTTCAGCCCCAGCATTTT.

The chain couples TRBV7-2 to TRBJ1-2; D is possibly TRBD1 (6 bases). The CDR3 is 14 residues long. CDR1 is SGHTA and CDR2 is FQGNSA in the germline V gene. The ends were cut back, 5 bases at V and 10 bases at J, with 20 bases in the middle. CDR3 in amino acids: CASSPRQVLWDYTF. CDR3 coding DNA: TGTGCCAGCAGCCCCAGACAGGTTCTATGGGACTACACCTTC.

This sequence joins TRBV4-1 and TRBJ2-3; maybe TRBD2 (5 bases). This CDR3 has 15 residues. Trimming shortened V by 2 bases and J by 3 bases, and 12 bases separated the two germline ends. In germline, CDR1 is MGHRA, CDR2 YSYEKL. The CDR3 reads CASSQRPGFTDTQYF. The DNA of the CDR3 is TGCGCCAGCAGCCAACGGCCGGGATTTACAGATACGCAGTATTTT.

Only a few counts were recorded for this clone. J is TRBJ1-4 and V is TRBV5-1; no definite D call. CDR3 size: 14 residues. Trimming removed 0 bases at V and 4 bases at J, with 7 bases between. CDR1 and CDR2 from the germline V gene are SGHRS and YFSETQ. This chain's CDR3 is CASSLGRGNEKLFF. CDR3 sequence (DNA): TGCGCCAGCAGCTTGGGCCGGGGTAATGAAAAACTGTTTTTT.

The rearrangement uses TRBV10-1 and TRBJ2-5, with 7 bases lining up with TRBD1. With V trimmed by 8 bases and J by 5 bases, 11 bases remained unmatched. The CDR3 has 14 amino acids. Germline values: CDR1 WNHNN, CDR2 SYGVQD (reference sequence). As DNA, the CDR3 is TGCGCCAGCCGACGGGACAGCGAAAGGGAGACCCAGTACTTC. The encoded protein is CASRRDSERETQYF.

This clone was picked up a small number of times. The chain recombines TRBV3-1 (or the pseudogene TRBV3-2) with TRBJ1-1, with TRBD1 as a possible D gene (5 bases). This CDR3 is built from 18 residues. Germline lookup yields CDR1 LGHDT and CDR2 YNNKEL (reference sequence). The V gene lost 6 bases and the J gene lost 1 base, with 24 bases spanning the gap. In nucleotides, the CDR3 is TGTGCCAGCAGGTTATCATCCCGCAGGGAAGGCCCGAACACTGAAGCTTTCTTT. It encodes CASRLSSRREGPNTEAFF.

The rearrangement joins TRBV11-3 to TRBJ2-4; no firm D call. Per the germline V gene, CDR1 is SGHNT and CDR2 is YENEEA. There are 13 residues in the CDR3. Deletions cut 5 bases from V and 6 bases from J, with 11 bases between. The CDR3 protein is CASSGAELNIQYF. CDR3 nucleotide sequence: TGTGCCAGCAGCGGCGCGGAACTAAACATTCAGTACTTC.

This chain uses TRBV7-9 with TRBJ2-5; 8 bases match TRBD1. The CDR3 sequence is 13 residues long. The junction had 4 bases not matched to a gene; V was cut back by 5 bases and J by 5 bases. CDR1 SEHNR and CDR2 FQNEAQ come from the germline V gene (reference sequence). The CDR3 region is CASSPGGRETQYF. The CDR3 nucleotides read TGTGCCAGCAGCCCAGGGGGCCGGGAGACCCAGTACTTC.